This T cell receptor (beta chain) was identified during a study of glioma-infiltrating T cells. About the study: Glioblastomas were WHO grade IV, sampled at first diagnosis; low-grade were grade II.

CDR1 MGHRA and CDR2 YSYEKL come from the germline V gene. CDR3 size: 17 residues. Trimming took 1 base from V and 0 from J; bases not matched to a gene: 4. TCR alpha and beta CDR3 regions were amplified from RNA using iRepertoire nested multiplex PCR. Tissue mRNA or PBMC total RNA, roughly 100-400 ng, went into one-step reverse transcription and amplification. TCRdb re-derived calls from the multiplex PCR reads in MiXCR, one entry per CDR3 protein. The table includes 300,000 to 400,000 distinct CDR3 sequences, around 45% detected once. Concerning this clonotype: Its antigen is still unknown.

Study-wide points: Gliomas, especially low-grade, showed above-expected tissue-blood divergence; non-neoplastic patients showed below.

The chain links TRBV4-1 to TRBJ2-3, with 10 bases matching TRBD2. This receptor was taken from a human donor with low-grade glioma or glioblastoma, undergoing nonglioma brain surgery, or in good health (not recorded which). Sequenced material: glioma tissue, nonneoplastic brain tissue, or PBMCs (not recorded which). The DNA for the CDR3 is TGCGCCAGCAGCCAAGGGACTAGCGGCTTTAGCACAGATACGCAGTATTTT. Translating gives CASSQGTSGFSTDTQYF.